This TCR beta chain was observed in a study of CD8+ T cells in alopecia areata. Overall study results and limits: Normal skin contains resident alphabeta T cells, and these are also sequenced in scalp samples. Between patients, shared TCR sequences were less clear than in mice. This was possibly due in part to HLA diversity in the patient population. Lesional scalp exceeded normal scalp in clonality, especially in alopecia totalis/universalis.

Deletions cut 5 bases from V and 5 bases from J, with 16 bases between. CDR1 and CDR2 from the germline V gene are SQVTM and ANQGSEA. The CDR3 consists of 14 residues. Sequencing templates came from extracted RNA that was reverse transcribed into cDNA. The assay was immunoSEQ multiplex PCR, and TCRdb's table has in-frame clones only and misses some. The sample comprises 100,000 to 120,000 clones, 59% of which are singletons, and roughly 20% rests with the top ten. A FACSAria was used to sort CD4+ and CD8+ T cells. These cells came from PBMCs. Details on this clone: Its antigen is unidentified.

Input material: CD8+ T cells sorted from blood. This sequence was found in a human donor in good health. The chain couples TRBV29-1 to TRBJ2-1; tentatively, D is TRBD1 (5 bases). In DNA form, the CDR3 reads TGCAGCGTTCCTGACAGAGTGTGGGACAATGAGCAGTTCTTC. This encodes CSVPDRVWDNEQFF.